This passage covers 26 T cell receptor beta chains from one sample sequenced in a study of T cells in Graves' hyperthyroidism and ophthalmopathy. The source material, RNA transcripts, was used to amplify TCR beta CDR3 regions. An initial round of RT-PCR targeting the TCR CDR3 relied on the HTBI primer set. TCRdb recomputed calls from the multiplex PCR reads with MiXCR, one row per CDR3 protein. The data hold more than 500,000 distinct CDR3 sequences, with around 13% observed a single time. Sequencing input: blood. The origin of the receptors is a woman in her thirties or forties with Graves' hyperthyroidism.

The chain joins TRBV27 to TRBJ2-1; D uncertain. From germline, CDR1 is MNHEY and CDR2 SMNVEV (reference sequence). CDR3 length equals 14 residues. V was shortened by 0 bases and J by 8 bases, with 11 bases between the two germline ends. CDR3 protein: CASSLSPSGHEQFF. The CDR3 coding sequence is TGTGCCAGCAGTTTATCCCCTAGTGGGCATGAGCAGTTCTTC.

The chain carries TRBV4-1 and TRBJ1-1, with D unresolved. CDR3 length: 15 residues. Trimming cost V 4 bases and J 2 bases, with 14 bases left between them. The V gene's germline CDR1 is MGHRA and CDR2 YSYEKL. CDR3 residues: CASSPQIGSNTEAFF. The CDR3 bases are TGCGCCAGCAGCCCTCAAATAGGCAGCAACACTGAAGCTTTCTTT.

This clonotype was observed many times. V usage is TRBV20-1 and J usage is TRBJ1-1; TRBD1 is a possible D gene (5 bases). The CDR3 consists of 12 residues. V lost 6 bases to trimming and J lost 5 bases, with 13 bases between them. Germline V gene data show CDR1 as DFQATT and CDR2 as SNEGSKA (reference sequence). The CDR3 region is CSARDGWTEAFF. CDR3 coding DNA: TGCAGTGCAAGGGACGGGTGGACTGAAGCTTTCTTT.

The chain uses TRBV9 and TRBJ2-1; 10 bases are a match to TRBD1. The CDR3 extends over 15 amino acids. Germline trimming cut 3 bases from V and 7 bases from J; bases unmatched to any gene: 7. Germline V gene data show CDR1 as SGDLS and CDR2 as YYNGEE. For the CDR3, the DNA is TGTGCCAGCAGCGAGGACAGGGGGTTAGCGAATGAGCAGTTCTTC. It translates to CASSEDRGLANEQFF.

The CDR3 reads CASSIGGGIYEQYF. CDR3 DNA: TGTGCCAGCAGTATTGGCGGGGGTATTTACGAGCAGTACTTC. The chain carries TRBV27 and TRBJ2-7; 7 nucleotides line up with TRBD2. V shed 5 bases and J 4 bases; nucleotides not matched to a gene: 8. Germline V lookup: CDR1 MNHEY, CDR2 SMNVEV (reference sequence). The CDR3 spans 14 residues.

This clonotype turned up a few times. The CDR3 region has the DNA TGCAGTATGATAACCGGCAGCCGGGACACTGAAGCTTTCTTT. Residues: CSMITGSRDTEAFF. This chain joins TRBV20-1 and TRBJ1-1; no definite D call. Trimming cost V 8 bases and J 3 bases, with 19 bases left between them. CDR1 DFQATT and CDR2 SNEGSKA come from the germline V gene (reference sequence). This CDR3 is built from 14 residues.

This clonotype was picked up many times. This rearrangement joins TRBV7-9 to TRBJ1-1; D not resolved. The CDR3 is 13 residues long. Deletions cut 5 bases from V and 4 bases from J, with 11 bases between. Looked up from germline, CDR1 is SEHNR and CDR2 is FQNEAQ (reference sequence). The CDR3 bases are TGTGCCAGCAGCCCCGGCCGGGCCACTGAAGCTTTCTTT. This translates into CASSPGRATEAFF.

This clonotype occurred many times. This chain connects TRBV28 to TRBJ2-5; the D call may be TRBD1 or TRBD2 (5 bases each). This CDR3 comprises 17 residues. Trimming cost V 5 bases and J 5 bases, with 24 bases left between them. CDR1 MDHEN and CDR2 SYDVKM come from the germline V gene. The DNA of the CDR3 is TGTGCCAGCAGTACCAAATACGGGACGCTCAGGGAGGAGACCCAGTACTTC. Amino acids: CASSTKYGTLREETQYF.

This clonotype was recorded many times. V and J are TRBV27 and TRBJ2-1; D is unclear. Between the trimmed V and J ends, which lost 2 bases and 7 bases, there was a span of 6 bases. CDR1 MNHEY and CDR2 SMNVEV come from the germline V gene (reference sequence). CDR3 size: 12 residues. CDR3 sequence: CASSLIGNEQFF. The CDR3, as DNA: TGTGCCAGCAGTTTAATAGGGAATGAGCAGTTCTTC.

Ten or more counts support this clonotype. The chain carries TRBV7-9 and TRBJ2-3; 13 bases fit TRBD2. V lost 5 bases to trimming and J lost 9 bases; unmatched junction nucleotides: 8. This CDR3 comprises 15 residues. The germline V gene has CDR1 SEHNR and CDR2 FQNEAQ (reference sequence). The CDR3 reads CASSRTSGRTETQYF. DNA of the CDR3: TGTGCCAGCAGCCGGACTAGCGGGAGAACGGAGACGCAGTATTTT.

The chain recombines TRBV6-1 with TRBJ2-5; D is unclear. Germline V gives CDR1 MNHNS, CDR2 SASEGT. The germline V and J ends were trimmed by 5 bases and 5 bases, with 6 bases remaining between them. The CDR3 length is 11 residues. The CDR3 here is CASSRVETQYF. The CDR3 DNA follows: TGTGCCAGCAGTCGAGTGGAGACCCAGTACTTC.

This clonotype was recorded at least ten times. This chain joins TRBV27 and TRBJ2-1, with TRBD2 matching over 8 bases. V lost 0 bases, J lost 4 bases, and 5 bases stayed unmatched. The CDR3 is 16 amino acids. Germline assignment: CDR1 MNHEY and CDR2 SMNVEV (reference sequence). The CDR3 here is CASSLSTTSGYNEQFF. The CDR3, as DNA: TGTGCCAGCAGTTTATCGACAACTAGCGGATACAATGAGCAGTTCTTC.

This clonotype has just a few counts. The rearrangement uses TRBV6-1 and TRBJ2-7, with D possibly matching TRBD1 (6 bases). The germline CDR1 and CDR2 sequences are MNHNS and SASEGT. Trimming pared 8 bases from V and 2 bases from J, leaving 13 bases between. The CDR3 extends over 13 amino acids. The CDR3 reads CASGQSRTYEQYF. The DNA for the CDR3 is TGTGCCAGCGGACAGAGCAGAACCTACGAGCAGTACTTC.

This clonotype has ten or more counts. The chain uses TRBV11-1 and TRBJ2-7; D perhaps matches TRBD2 (6 bases). The CDR3 consists of 15 residues. The ends were cut back, 2 bases at V and 2 bases at J, with 13 bases in the middle. Germline CDR1 is SGHAT and CDR2 is FQDESV (reference sequence). In nucleotides, the CDR3 is TGTGCCAGCAGCTTATTGAACAGGACTACCTACGAGCAGTACTTC. Translating gives CASSLLNRTTYEQYF.

This clonotype was recorded many times. The chain joins TRBV2 to TRBJ1-1, with D unresolved. Germline values: CDR1 SNHLY, CDR2 FYNNEI. V shed 6 bases and J shed 5 bases, with 10 bases lying between them. This CDR3 has 12 residues. As DNA, the CDR3 is TGTGCCAGCAGGATGACGCGGACTGAAGCTTTCTTT. Translation gives CASRMTRTEAFF.

In this sample, this clonotype turned up a few times. The genes are TRBV7-2 and TRBJ1-3; a possible D gene is TRBD1 (6 bases). CDR1 SGHTA and CDR2 FQGNSA come from the germline V gene. The CDR3 has 17 amino acids. V was clipped by 5 bases and J by 4 bases, with 21 bases between them. Here the CDR3 reads CASSTAGWGLTGNTIYF. The DNA for the CDR3 is TGTGCCAGCAGCACAGCGGGGTGGGGGCTGACCGGAAACACCATATATTTT.

V usage is TRBV5-1 and J usage is TRBJ2-2; D is uncertain. V was pared by 0 bases and J by 0 bases, with 12 bases between. The length of the CDR3 is 17 residues. The V gene's germline CDR1 is SGHRS and CDR2 YFSETQ. The CDR3 spells CASSLVRALTNTGELFF. The CDR3 DNA follows: TGCGCCAGCAGCTTGGTTCGAGCCCTAACGAACACCGGGGAGCTGTTTTTT.

The chain recombines TRBV10-2 with TRBJ2-1; 7 bases agree with TRBD2. V gave up 6 bases and J gave up 10 bases; unmatched junction bases: 15. Germline lookup yields CDR1 WSHSY and CDR2 SAAADI. The length of the CDR3 is 15 residues. The CDR3: CASSNSGYGVGEQFF. In nucleotides, the CDR3 is TGCGCCAGCAGCAATAGCGGGTACGGGGTTGGGGAGCAGTTCTTC.

The chain couples TRBV20-1 to TRBJ1-4; possibly TRBD1 for D (6 bases). This CDR3 region has 13 residues. The V gene's germline CDR1 is DFQATT and CDR2 SNEGSKA (reference sequence). Between the trimmed V and J ends, which lost 6 bases and 7 bases, there was a span of 15 bases. The CDR3 region has the DNA TGCAGTGCCGAGGGGGGGACCGGTGAAAAACTGTTTTTT. Encoded protein: CSAEGGTGEKLFF.

The rearrangement joins TRBV5-6 to TRBJ1-1, with D perhaps matching TRBD1 (6 bases). Per the germline V gene, CDR1 is SGHDT and CDR2 is YYEEEE. The CDR3 is 14 amino acids. V shed 4 bases and J shed 4 bases, with 14 bases lying between them. The DNA of the CDR3 is TGTGCCAGCAGCCCCGTGAGGGGGAGCACTGAAGCTTTCTTT. Protein sequence: CASSPVRGSTEAFF.

Turning to this clonotype: This is likely a read error, given that the CDR3 carries no conserved phenylalanine or tryptophan at its end. The chain has TRBV20-1 and TRBJ1-1; D ambiguous. V shed 0 bases and J shed 1 base, with 9 bases lying between them. The CDR3 is 14 residues long. Germline V gene lookup returns CDR1 DFQATT and CDR2 SNEGSKA (reference sequence). The CDR3 region is CSARDGLTNTEAFL. DNA of the CDR3: TGCAGTGCTAGAGATGGACTCACGAACACTGAAGCTTTCTTA.

This clonotype showed up many times. V is TRBV2 and J is TRBJ2-1; 8 nucleotides align to TRBD2. Germline CDR1 reads SNHLY; CDR2 reads FYNNEI. The CDR3 runs 15 residues. Germline trimming cut 3 bases from V and 7 bases from J; bases unmatched to any gene: 8. The CDR3 loop is CASSERREALNEQFF. The CDR3 DNA sequence: TGTGCCAGCAGTGAGAGGCGGGAGGCCCTAAATGAGCAGTTCTTC.

This rearrangement joins TRBV5-1 to TRBJ1-4, with D hard to call. The CDR3 contains 14 residues. Trimming took off 4 bases at V and 0 bases at J, with 7 bases between the two ends. Germline V lookup: CDR1 SGHRS, CDR2 YFSETQ. The CDR3 DNA is TGCGCCAGCAGCCAACGGGCAACTAATGAAAAACTGTTTTTT. It encodes CASSQRATNEKLFF.

On this clonotype itself: A clone one base away is much larger, so this may be a read error. The rearrangement joins TRBV9 to TRBJ1-1; D remains ambiguous. The CDR3 spans 17 residues. The germline V gene encodes CDR1 SGDLS and CDR2 YYNGEE. The ends were cut back, 0 bases at V and 4 bases at J, with 19 bases in the middle. The CDR3 sequence is CASSVGPGPSLATEAFF. CDR3 coding DNA: TGTGCCAGCAGCGTAGGCCCCGGGCCCAGTCTCGCCACTGAAGCTTTCTTT.

The chain uses TRBV28 and TRBJ1-2, with D possibly TRBD1 on 5 matching bases. Trimming took off 5 bases at V and 1 base at J, with 17 bases between the two ends. The CDR3 runs to 16 residues. Germline CDR1 is MDHEN and CDR2 is SYDVKM. The CDR3 DNA sequence: TGTGCCAGCAGTACCCCAATGACAGCGCGTAACTATGGCTACACCTTC. Translation gives CASSTPMTARNYGYTF.

This clonotype occurred many times. This chain uses TRBV2 with TRBJ1-6; 7 bases fit TRBD1. V was pared by 6 bases and J by 6 bases, with 5 bases of the junction left unmatched. The V gene's germline CDR1 is SNHLY and CDR2 FYNNEI. The CDR3 contains 14 residues. CDR3 in amino acids: CASSRDRLNSPLHF. In DNA form, the CDR3 reads TGTGCCAGCAGCCGGGACAGACTTAATTCACCCCTCCACTTT. Drawing the rest from reference TRBV2 and TRBJ1-6, the complete variable domain is EPEVTQTPSHQVTQMGQEVILRCVPISNHLYFYWYRQILGQKVEFLVSFYNNEISEKSEIFDDQFSVERPDGSNFTLKIRSTKLEDSAMYFCASSRDRLNSPLHFGNGTRLTVT.